This is a list of T cell receptor beta chains from one sample in a study of human T cells and chemical hapten exposure. Each CDR3 protein is one row after TCRdb ran MiXCR on the RACE reads. The data contain some 50,000 distinct CDR3 sequences, about 9% of them singletons. The source material was whole blood, sampled in connection with sensitization to the hapten diphenylcyclopropenone (DPC). These TCRs come from a woman aged 40-49 years with alopecia areata. Some clones in this sample may be carry-over from other donors' samples. Each CDR3 is given with its conserved first and last residue. Fields, in order: clone size, J gene, V gene, D gene, CDR3 protein, CDR3 DNA. A D gene is named only where the DNA matches it firmly. Some rows mark clone size as missing; the rest say once, few, many or name a class of expanded clone.

abundance: .
j_gene: TRBJ2-7
v_gene: TRBV2
d_gene: .
CDR3aa: CASSVVYEQYF
CDR3nt: TGTGCCAGCAGTGTCGTATACGAGCAGTACTTC

abundance: .
j_gene: TRBJ2-1
v_gene: TRBV4-1
d_gene: .
CDR3aa: CASTERGLHQSEQFF
CDR3nt: TGCGCCAGCACCGAAAGAGGCCTACATCAGAGTGAGCAGTTCTTC

abundance: many
j_gene: TRBJ1-1
v_gene: TRBV10-3
d_gene: .
CDR3aa: CAIRDSRANTEAFF
CDR3nt: TGTGCCATCAGGGACTCACGGGCGAACACTGAAGCTTTCTTT

abundance: many
j_gene: TRBJ2-7
v_gene: TRBV20-1
d_gene: TRBD1
CDR3aa: CSATGGLVSYEQYF
CDR3nt: TGCAGTGCTACAGGGGGCCTGGTCTCCTACGAGCAGTACTTC

abundance: many
j_gene: TRBJ2-1
v_gene: TRBV9
d_gene: TRBD1
CDR3aa: CASSFRGSDEQFF
CDR3nt: TGTGCCAGCAGCTTCAGGGGGAGCGATGAGCAGTTCTTC

abundance: many
j_gene: TRBJ1-2
v_gene: TRBV10-2
d_gene: TRBD1
CDR3aa: CASSALTGPGGYTF
CDR3nt: TGCGCCAGCAGTGCCCTGACAGGGCCTGGTGGCTACACCTTC

abundance: many
j_gene: TRBJ1-5
v_gene: TRBV18
d_gene: TRBD1
CDR3aa: CASSPIPGGGGSNQPQHF
CDR3nt: TGTGCCAGCTCACCTATTCCAGGGGGCGGAGGTAGCAATCAGCCCCAGCATTTT

abundance: many
j_gene: TRBJ1-5
v_gene: TRBV29-1
d_gene: TRBD1
CDR3aa: CSVKTGVSYQPQHF
CDR3nt: TGCAGCGTCAAGACAGGGGTTTCGTATCAGCCCCAGCATTTT

abundance: many
j_gene: TRBJ1-2
v_gene: TRBV20-1
d_gene: TRBD1
CDR3aa: CSATQGNGYTF
CDR3nt: TGCAGTGCAACACAGGGGAATGGCTACACCTTC

abundance: many
j_gene: TRBJ2-1
v_gene: TRBV5-6
d_gene: .
CDR3aa: CASSRKVAWADEQFF
CDR3nt: TGTGCCAGCAGCCGTAAAGTCGCGTGGGCCGATGAGCAGTTCTTC

abundance: .
j_gene: TRBJ2-1
v_gene: TRBV5-1
d_gene: .
CDR3aa: CASSLVTASRGNEQFF
CDR3nt: TGCGCCAGCAGCTTGGTTACGGCTAGCAGGGGCAATGAGCAGTTCTTC

abundance: few
j_gene: TRBJ2-1
v_gene: TRBV4-3
d_gene: TRBD2
CDR3aa: CASSQDWPMERGGNEQFF
CDR3nt: TGCGCCAGCAGCCAAGATTGGCCTATGGAGCGGGGGGGCAATGAGCAGTTCTTC